The sequence of this T cell receptor (beta chain) was determined in a study of blood T cells in healthy people across ages. V gave up 0 bases and J gave up 8 bases, with 18 bases separating them. The CDR3 extends over 16 amino acids. CDR1 LGHNA and CDR2 YSLEER come from the germline V gene. Using a J-beta primer mix together with a sample-barcoded 5' primer, a second PCR was run for about 6 to 12 cycles. TCRdb reprocessed the 5' RACE reads with MiXCR, giving one entry per CDR3 protein. This table holds approximately 1.5 million distinct CDR3 sequences, approximately 43% found once. Notes on the study in general: Estimates based on one million T cells were treated as lower bounds.

On this clonotype: Antigen: not known.

J is TRBJ2-3 and V is TRBV4-3; a possible D gene is TRBD2 (6 bases). The sample consisted of blood. This receptor was obtained from a woman aged 18 to 35 in good health. In nucleotides, the CDR3 is TGCGCCAGCAGCCAAGAGATGGCAGGGAGGAGTCGTACGCAGTATTTT. It encodes CASSQEMAGRSRTQYF.